This T cell receptor (beta chain) was captured by sequencing in a study of cytomegalovirus exposure and HLA in healthy donors. Study-wide context: Early released data comprised tens of millions of unique TCRs from HLA-typed donors. Study observations and caveats: Altogether, 170 or so TCR beta chains were recorded as cytomegalovirus-associated.

V gave up 0 bases and J gave up 7 bases, with 6 bases separating them. The CDR3 is 11 residues long. The germline V gene encodes CDR1 GTSNPN and CDR2 SVGIG (reference sequence). The PCR had 60 Vbeta and 13 Jbeta primers. Some clones are missing from TCRdb's copy, which holds only in-frame ones; the method was immunoSEQ multiplex PCR. Seen here are roughly 180,000 clones, more than 80% observed once, and the top ten hold 0.7% to 0.95%. As regards this clone: The target antigen is unknown.

The specimen sequenced was PBMCs. V usage is TRBV30 and J usage is TRBJ1-1; D is unclear. The receptor's source is a woman aged 18-35 years in good health and CMV-seronegative. The CDR3 is CAWSVLIEAFF. The CDR3 DNA reads TGTGCCTGGAGTGTACTTATTGAAGCTTTCTTT.